Listed here is a single TCR beta chain. TCRdb keeps only in-frame clones here, not all; method: immunoSEQ multiplex PCR. The repertoire consists of more than 250,000 clones, with 87% occurring once and the leading ten covering 1%. The data originate from a study of blood T cell repertoires in COVID-19. The CDR3 consists of 15 residues. Germline CDR1 reads SGHTA; CDR2 reads FQGNSA. J lost 11 bases, V lost 4 bases, and 8 bases had no gene match. This TCR came from a man aged 45-65 years with active or convalescent COVID-19. Specimen: peripheral blood. The chain couples TRBV7-2 to TRBJ1-6; 10 positions match TRBD1. The chain's CDR3 is CASSSSGQGITPLHF. The DNA for the CDR3 is TGTGCCAGCAGCTCCTCGGGACAGGGGATTACACCCCTCCACTTT.